This entry features one TCR beta chain sequence. Its target is unknown. This specimen comes from a study of T cell responses to AZD1222 COVID-19 vaccine. Study-level findings and limits: Donors were chiefly white British, with a greater number of females, and clonal diversity was perhaps underestimated. Baseline antibody screening turned up just a handful of seropositive AZD1222 recipients.

V was cut by 7 bases and J by 6 bases, with 15 bases left in between. The CDR3 spans 13 residues. Germline V CDR1 and CDR2: LNHDA, SQIVND (reference sequence). Sequencing used immunoSEQ multiplex PCR; TCRdb keeps in-frame clones, though not all of them. This sample has 150,000 to 200,000 clones, with about 91% found just once. The sample consisted of peripheral blood, taken 28 days after the second AZD1222 dose. This chain links TRBV19 with TRBJ1-1, with D possibly matching TRBD1 (6 bases). This clonotype was obtained from an adult who received the AZD1222 COVID-19 vaccine. The CDR3 protein is CASNQGNHAEAFF. DNA of the CDR3: TGTGCCAGTAACCAGGGGAACCACGCTGAAGCTTTCTTT.